Each of the 17 T cell receptor beta chains below was sequenced from the same sample in a study of blood T cell repertoires in COVID-19. The table came from immunoSEQ multiplex PCR; TCRdb's copy has only in-frame clones and leaves some out. This sample carries about 490,000 clones, approximately 83% of them seen once, and the ten largest clones take 3.2%. The sequenced material came from peripheral blood. Receptor source: a human donor in a cohort sampled during active COVID-19.

The V gene is TRBV4-1, the J gene TRBJ2-3; possibly TRBD1 for D (6 bases). Deletions cut 8 bases from V and 2 bases from J, with 14 bases between. The CDR3 spans 14 residues. The germline V gene encodes CDR1 MGHRA and CDR2 YSYEKL. The CDR3 bases are TGCGCCAGCGGAGTTTGGGGGCTCACAGATACGCAGTATTTT. It codes for CASGVWGLTDTQYF.

This chain connects TRBV11-1 to TRBJ2-1; 9 nucleotides align to TRBD2. The V gene's germline CDR1 is SGHAT and CDR2 FQDESV (reference sequence). J was trimmed by 7 bases and V by 6 bases; bases with no gene match: 4. The CDR3 has 13 amino acids. The CDR3 coding sequence is TGTGCCAGCAGAGCTAGCGGGGAGAATGAGCAGTTCTTC. Translating gives CASRASGENEQFF.

V and J are TRBV5-1 and TRBJ1-1, with 10 bases that match TRBD1. Unmatched junction bases numbered 4, after V lost 2 bases and J lost 6 bases. CDR3 length: 14 amino acids. Germline values: CDR1 SGHRS, CDR2 YFSETQ. The CDR3 sequence is CASSFRQGAAEAFF. The CDR3 bases are TGCGCCAGCAGCTTTCGACAGGGGGCCGCTGAAGCTTTCTTT.

V usage is TRBV18 and J usage is TRBJ2-2; D uncertain. The germline CDR1 and CDR2 sequences are KGHSH and LQKENI. This CDR3 comprises 17 residues. V lost 5 bases, J lost 5 bases, and 21 bases lay in between. CDR3 nucleotide sequence: TGTGCCAGCTCAACCACACGAACCTCCGCCAGGACCGGGGAGCTGTTTTTT. Its protein product is CASSTTRTSARTGELFF.

The rearrangement uses TRBV5-1 and TRBJ1-4; 8 nucleotides agree with TRBD1. V shed 4 bases, J shed 4 bases, and the junction held 6 bases outside the gene matches. This CDR3 spans 15 amino acids. CDR1 SGHRS and CDR2 YFSETQ come from the germline V gene. The CDR3: CASSPSQGVNEKLFF. In DNA form, the CDR3 reads TGCGCCAGCAGCCCTTCACAGGGGGTTAATGAAAAACTGTTTTTT.

The chain recombines TRBV24-1 with TRBJ2-2; maybe TRBD1 (7 bases). Trimming took off 1 base at V and 0 bases at J, with 11 bases between the two ends. The CDR3 is 17 amino acids. Germline CDR1 KGHDR, CDR2 SFDVKD. The CDR3 DNA follows: TGTGCCACCAGTGATTTCGGCGGGACAGCGAACACCGGGGAGCTGTTTTTT. Its translation: CATSDFGGTANTGELFF.

This clone was seen a handful of times. The chain is built from TRBV6-2 or TRBV6-3 and TRBJ2-2; 7 bases match TRBD2. CDR3 length: 18 residues. V lost 2 bases to trimming and J lost 3 bases; unmatched junction nucleotides: 12. CDR1 and CDR2 (germline): MNHEY, SVGEGT. DNA of the CDR3: TGTGCCAGCAGTTACCCCCCATCTGGGGGGGGTTACACCGGGGAGCTGTTTTTT. Translating gives CASSYPPSGGGYTGELFF.

This sequence joins TRBV5-5 and TRBJ2-3, with 10 positions matching TRBD2. V shed 5 bases, J shed 3 bases, and the junction held 15 bases outside the gene matches. Germline V gives CDR1 SGHKS, CDR2 YYEKEE (reference sequence). CDR3 length: 18 amino acids. CDR3 nucleotides: TGTGCCAGCAGTTCACGAGCGGGAGGGCCTGGTGGGACAGATACGCAGTATTTT. Protein product: CASSSRAGGPGGTDTQYF.

The chain is built from TRBV14 and TRBJ2-1, with 13 bases fitting TRBD2. Unmatched junction bases numbered 5, after V lost 4 bases and J lost 8 bases. The CDR3 covers 15 residues. Germline CDR1 is SGHDN and CDR2 is FVKESK. The CDR3 DNA is TGTGCCAGCAGCCTTGGACTAGCGGGAGTTTATGAGCAGTTCTTC. As protein: CASSLGLAGVYEQFF. Full variable domain (outside the CDR3, taken from reference TRBV14 and TRBJ2-1): EAGVTQFPSHSVIEKGQTVTLRCDPISGHDNLYWYRRVMGKEIKFLLHFVKESKQDESGMPNNRFLAERTGGTYSTLKVQPAELEDSGVYFCASSLGLAGVYEQFFGPGTRLTVL.

The J gene is TRBJ2-7, the V gene TRBV19, with 10 bases that match TRBD1. The CDR3 has 15 residues. The germline V gene has CDR1 LNHDA and CDR2 SQIVND (reference sequence). The V and J ends lost 5 bases and 5 bases, in that order; junction bases with no gene match: 9. The CDR3 nucleotides are TGTGCCAGTAGTCCTGGACAGGGGGGGTTCCACGAGCAGTACTTC. Translated, it gives CASSPGQGGFHEQYF.

This clone was seen only once. The chain couples TRBV30 to TRBJ2-7, with TRBD1 matching over 8 bases. The trim removed 3 bases at V and 6 bases at J, leaving 4 bases unmatched. The CDR3 totals 12 residues. Germline V lookup: CDR1 GTSNPN, CDR2 SVGIG (reference sequence). The CDR3 sequence: CAWSRTGGEQYF. The CDR3 DNA reads as TGTGCCTGGAGCCGCACAGGGGGCGAGCAGTACTTC.

This clone has a single count. This chain connects TRBV7-3 to TRBJ1-6; TRBD1 agrees at 8 bases. Germline values: CDR1 SGHTA, CDR2 FQGTGA. The V segment lost 1 base and the J segment 5 bases; nucleotides outside the gene matches: 1. CDR3 length: 15 amino acids. Here the CDR3 reads CASSLNRGNNSPLHF. CDR3 nucleotides: TGTGCCAGCAGCTTAAACAGGGGGAATAATTCACCCCTCCACTTT.

The gene calls are TRBV7-9 and TRBJ2-3, with TRBD2 identical over 11 bases. Germline-derived CDR1 and CDR2 are SEHNR and FQNEAQ (reference sequence). This CDR3 has 15 amino acids. The V gene end was trimmed by 5 bases and the J gene end by 3 bases; junction bases not matched to a gene: 4. The CDR3 bases are TGTGCCAGCAGCCCCGGGACTAGCGGAACAGATACGCAGTATTTT. Encoded protein: CASSPGTSGTDTQYF.

The V gene is TRBV2, the J gene TRBJ2-1; D is undetermined. Trimming took off 5 bases at V and 7 bases at J, with 6 bases between the two ends. The CDR3 consists of 11 residues. Per the germline V gene, CDR1 is SNHLY and CDR2 is FYNNEI. The CDR3 DNA is TGTGCCAGCAGTCTATTGAATGAGCAGTTCTTC. Protein sequence: CASSLLNEQFF.

J is TRBJ1-5 and V is TRBV6-6; no definite D call. From germline, CDR1 is MNHNY and CDR2 SVGAGI (reference sequence). The CDR3 consists of 12 residues. CDR3 in DNA: TGTGGACACGGGGAGGTAGATCAGCCCCAGCATTTT. Translated, it gives CGHGEVDQPQHF.

The CDR3 DNA is TGTGCCAGCAGCCAAGAAGCTCTAGCGGAGTACAATGAGCAGTTCTTC. It specifies CASSQEALAEYNEQFF. This chain uses TRBV3-1 (or the pseudogene TRBV3-2) with TRBJ2-1; TRBD2 matches 7 bases. This CDR3 comprises 16 residues. CDR1 LGHDT and CDR2 YNNKEL come from the germline V gene (reference sequence). With V trimmed by 0 bases and J by 4 bases, 6 bases remained unmatched.

The rearrangement links TRBV5-1 to TRBJ1-4, with 11 bases that match TRBD1. Per the germline V gene, CDR1 is SGHRS and CDR2 is YFSETQ. V lost 5 bases to trimming and J lost 0 bases; unmatched junction nucleotides: 6. The CDR3 totals 17 residues. The DNA for the CDR3 is TGCGCCAGCAGTCCCGGGACAGGGGGAACAACTAATGAAAAACTGTTTTTT. Translation gives CASSPGTGGTTNEKLFF.